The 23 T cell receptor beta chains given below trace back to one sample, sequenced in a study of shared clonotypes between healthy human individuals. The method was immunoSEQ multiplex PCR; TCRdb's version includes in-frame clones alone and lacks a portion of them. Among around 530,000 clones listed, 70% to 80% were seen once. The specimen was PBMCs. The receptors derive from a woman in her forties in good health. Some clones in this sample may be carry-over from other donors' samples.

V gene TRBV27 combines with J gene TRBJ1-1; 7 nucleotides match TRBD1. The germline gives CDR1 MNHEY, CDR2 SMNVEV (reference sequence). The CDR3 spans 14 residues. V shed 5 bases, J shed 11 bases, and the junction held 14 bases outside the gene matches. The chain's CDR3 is CASSPSTGQGRAFF. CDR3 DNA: TGTGCCAGCAGTCCATCGACAGGGCAGGGTCGCGCTTTCTTT.

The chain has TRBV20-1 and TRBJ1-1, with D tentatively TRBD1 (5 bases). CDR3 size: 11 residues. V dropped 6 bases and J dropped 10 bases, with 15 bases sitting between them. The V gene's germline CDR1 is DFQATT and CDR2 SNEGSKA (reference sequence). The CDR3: CSAYRSGGAFF. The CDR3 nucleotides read TGCAGTGCCTACAGGTCCGGAGGAGCTTTCTTT.

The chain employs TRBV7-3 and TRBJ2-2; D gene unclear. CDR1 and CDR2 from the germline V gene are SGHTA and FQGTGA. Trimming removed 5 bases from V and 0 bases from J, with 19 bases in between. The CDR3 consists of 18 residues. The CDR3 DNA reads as TGTGCCAGCAGCGAAATCGGCCCCAGTAGGTCGAACACCGGGGAGCTGTTTTTT. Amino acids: CASSEIGPSRSNTGELFF.

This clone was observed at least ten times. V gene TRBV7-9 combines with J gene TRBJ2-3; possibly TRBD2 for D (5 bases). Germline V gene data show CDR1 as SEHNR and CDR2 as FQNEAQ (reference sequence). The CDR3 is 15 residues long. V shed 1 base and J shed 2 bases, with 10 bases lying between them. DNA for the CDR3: TGTGCCAGCAGCTTAGGGGTAGCGCACACAGATACGCAGTATTTT. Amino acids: CASSLGVAHTDTQYF.

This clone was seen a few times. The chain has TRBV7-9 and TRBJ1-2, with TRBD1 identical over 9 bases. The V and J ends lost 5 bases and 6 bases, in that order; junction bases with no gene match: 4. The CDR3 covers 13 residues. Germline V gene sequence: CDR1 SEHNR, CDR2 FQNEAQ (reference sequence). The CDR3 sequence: CASSPRQGDGYTF. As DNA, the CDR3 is TGTGCCAGCAGCCCCAGACAGGGGGATGGCTACACCTTC.

The CDR3 DNA sequence: TGTGCCAGCAGTTCGATACAGGGGGGTGAAGCTTTCTTT. Translating gives CASSSIQGGEAFF. The J gene is TRBJ1-1, the V gene TRBV27, with 8 bases identical to TRBD1. CDR3 length: 13 residues. From germline, CDR1 is MNHEY and CDR2 SMNVEV (reference sequence). Trimming removed 4 bases from V and 7 bases from J; junction bases left unmatched: 5.

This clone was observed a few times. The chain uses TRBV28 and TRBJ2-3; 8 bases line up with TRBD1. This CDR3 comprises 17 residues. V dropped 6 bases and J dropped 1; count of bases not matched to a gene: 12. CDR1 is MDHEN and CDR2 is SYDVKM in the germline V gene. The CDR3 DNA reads TGTGCCAGCAGCCCGATCGACAGGGGCCCCCGCACAGATACGCAGTATTTT. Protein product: CASSPIDRGPRTDTQYF.

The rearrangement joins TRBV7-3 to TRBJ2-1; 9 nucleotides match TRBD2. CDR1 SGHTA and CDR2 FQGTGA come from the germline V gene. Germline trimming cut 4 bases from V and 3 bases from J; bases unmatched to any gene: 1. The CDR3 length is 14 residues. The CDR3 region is CASSSSGVYNEQFF. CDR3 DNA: TGTGCCAGCAGCTCTAGCGGGGTCTACAATGAGCAGTTCTTC.

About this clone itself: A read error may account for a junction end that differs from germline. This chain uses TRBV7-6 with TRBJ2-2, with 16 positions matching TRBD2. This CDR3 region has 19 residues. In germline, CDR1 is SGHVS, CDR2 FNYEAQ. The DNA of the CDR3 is TGTGCTAGCAGCTCCGAGGGACTAGCGGGAGGGCGCGGCACCGGGGAGCTGTTTTTT. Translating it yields CASSSEGLAGGRGTGELFF.

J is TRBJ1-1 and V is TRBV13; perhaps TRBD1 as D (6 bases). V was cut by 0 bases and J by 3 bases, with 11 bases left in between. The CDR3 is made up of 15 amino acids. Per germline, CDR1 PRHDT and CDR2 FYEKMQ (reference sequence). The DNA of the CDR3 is TGTGCCAGCAGCTTAGGACCAGGGGTTGACACTGAAGCTTTCTTT. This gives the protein CASSLGPGVDTEAFF.

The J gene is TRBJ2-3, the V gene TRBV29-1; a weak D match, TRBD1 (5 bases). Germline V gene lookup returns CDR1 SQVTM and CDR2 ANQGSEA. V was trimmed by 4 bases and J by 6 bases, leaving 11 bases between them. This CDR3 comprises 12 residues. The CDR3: CSVVWGGDTQYF. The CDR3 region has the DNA TGCAGCGTTGTTTGGGGCGGTGATACGCAGTATTTT.

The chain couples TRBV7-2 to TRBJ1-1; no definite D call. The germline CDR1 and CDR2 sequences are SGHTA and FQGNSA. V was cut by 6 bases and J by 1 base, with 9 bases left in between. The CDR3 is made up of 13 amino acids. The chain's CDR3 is CASRLGQNTEAFF. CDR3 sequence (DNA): TGTGCCAGCAGGTTGGGTCAGAACACTGAAGCTTTCTTT.

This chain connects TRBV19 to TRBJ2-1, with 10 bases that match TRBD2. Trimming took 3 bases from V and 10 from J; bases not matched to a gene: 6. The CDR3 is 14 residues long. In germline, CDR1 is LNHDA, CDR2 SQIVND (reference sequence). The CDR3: CASSMLAGGNEQFF. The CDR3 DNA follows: TGTGCCAGTAGTATGTTAGCGGGAGGTAACGAGCAGTTCTTC.

CDR3 residues: CASSTGGVETQYF. The CDR3 coding sequence is TGTGCCAGTAGTACGGGGGGCGTCGAGACCCAGTACTTC. The rearrangement links TRBV19 to TRBJ2-5; D possibly corresponds to TRBD2 (7 bases). V was cut by 4 bases and J by 5 bases, with 11 bases left in between. Germline assignment: CDR1 LNHDA and CDR2 SQIVND (reference sequence). This CDR3 region has 13 residues.

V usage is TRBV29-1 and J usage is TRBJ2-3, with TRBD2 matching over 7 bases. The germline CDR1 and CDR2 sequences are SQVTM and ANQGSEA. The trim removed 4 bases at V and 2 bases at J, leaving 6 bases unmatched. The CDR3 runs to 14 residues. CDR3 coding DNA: TGCAGCGTTGCCGGGAGGAGGGACACAGATACGCAGTATTTT. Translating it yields CSVAGRRDTDTQYF.

For the CDR3, the DNA is TGTGCCAGCAGCTTAGCCCGGCACACCGGGGAGCTGTTTTTT. Amino acids: CASSLARHTGELFF. The chain couples TRBV7-2 to TRBJ2-2; no firm D call. The CDR3 has 14 residues. V was trimmed by 0 bases and J by 3 bases, leaving 5 bases between them. Germline V lookup: CDR1 SGHTA, CDR2 FQGNSA. Supplemented by reference TRBV7-2 and TRBJ2-2, the full variable domain reads GAGVSQSPSNKVTEKGKDVELRCDPISGHTALYWYRQSLGQGLEFLIYFQGNSAPDKSGLPSDRFSAERTGGSVSTLTIQRTQQEDSAVYLCASSLARHTGELFFGEGSRLTVL.

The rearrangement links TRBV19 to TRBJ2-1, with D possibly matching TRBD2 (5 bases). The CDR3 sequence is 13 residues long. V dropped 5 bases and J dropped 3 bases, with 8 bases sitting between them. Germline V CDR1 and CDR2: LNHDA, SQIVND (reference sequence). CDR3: CASSLRDYNEQFF. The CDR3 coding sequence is TGTGCCAGTAGTTTGAGGGACTACAATGAGCAGTTCTTC.

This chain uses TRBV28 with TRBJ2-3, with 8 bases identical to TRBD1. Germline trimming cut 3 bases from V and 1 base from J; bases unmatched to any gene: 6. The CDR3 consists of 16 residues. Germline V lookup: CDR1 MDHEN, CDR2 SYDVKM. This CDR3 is CASSLTQGAGTDTQYF. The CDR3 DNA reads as TGTGCCAGCAGTTTGACGCAGGGGGCAGGCACAGATACGCAGTATTTT. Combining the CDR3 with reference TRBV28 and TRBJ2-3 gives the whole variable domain DVKVTQSSRYLVKRTGEKVFLECVQDMDHENMFWYRQDPGLGLRLIYFSYDVKMKEKGDIPEGYSVSREKKERFSLILESASTNQTSMYLCASSLTQGAGTDTQYFGPGTRLTVL.

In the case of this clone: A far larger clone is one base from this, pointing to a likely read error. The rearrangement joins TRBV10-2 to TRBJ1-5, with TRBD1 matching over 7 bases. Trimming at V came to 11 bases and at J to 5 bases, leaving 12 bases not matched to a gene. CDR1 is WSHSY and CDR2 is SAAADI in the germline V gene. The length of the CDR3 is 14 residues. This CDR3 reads CAGGSGTVYQPQHF. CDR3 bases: TGCGCCGGCGGTTCCGGGACAGTCTATCAGCCCCAGCATTTT.

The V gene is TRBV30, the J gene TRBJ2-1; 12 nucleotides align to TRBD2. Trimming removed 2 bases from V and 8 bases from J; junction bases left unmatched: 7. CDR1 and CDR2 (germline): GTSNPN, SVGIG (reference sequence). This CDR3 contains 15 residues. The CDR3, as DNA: TGTGCCTGGAGTTTGGGGCTAGCGGGAGGGGATGAGCAGTTCTTC. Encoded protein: CAWSLGLAGGDEQFF. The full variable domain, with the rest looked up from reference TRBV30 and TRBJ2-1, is SQTIHQWPATLVQPVGSPLSLECTVEGTSNPNLYWYRQAAGRGLQLLFYSVGIGQISSEVPQNLSASRPQDRQFILSSKKLLLSDSGFYLCAWSLGLAGGDEQFFGPGTRLTVL.

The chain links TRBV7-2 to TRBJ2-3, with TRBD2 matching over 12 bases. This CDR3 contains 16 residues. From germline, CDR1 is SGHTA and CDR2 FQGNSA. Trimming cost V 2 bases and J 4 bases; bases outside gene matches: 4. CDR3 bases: TGTGCCAGCAGCTTAACCCTAGCGGGAGGGCCAGATACGCAGTATTTT. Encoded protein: CASSLTLAGGPDTQYF.

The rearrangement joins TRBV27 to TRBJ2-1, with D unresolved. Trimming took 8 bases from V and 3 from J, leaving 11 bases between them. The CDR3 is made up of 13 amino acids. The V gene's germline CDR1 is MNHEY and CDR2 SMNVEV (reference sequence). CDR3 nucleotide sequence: TGTGCCAGCCGCCCAATGAGCTACAATGAGCAGTTCTTC. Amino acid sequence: CASRPMSYNEQFF.

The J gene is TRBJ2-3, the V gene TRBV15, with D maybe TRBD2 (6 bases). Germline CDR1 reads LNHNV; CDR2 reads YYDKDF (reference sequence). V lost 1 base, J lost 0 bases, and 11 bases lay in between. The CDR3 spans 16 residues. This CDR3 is CATSRASAASTDTQYF. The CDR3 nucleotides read TGTGCCACCAGCAGAGCTAGCGCGGCTAGCACAGATACGCAGTATTTT.